This T cell receptor (beta chain) came from a study of cytomegalovirus exposure and HLA in healthy donors. Findings and limits, study-wide: Immune exposure was documented only through CMV serostatus. An assumption of roughly uniform sequencing depth across donors underlay the presence/absence analyses.

This clone was recorded only once. Its antigen is as yet unknown. The PCR ran on 60 Vbeta and 13 Jbeta primers. Produced via immunoSEQ multiplex PCR; TCRdb's table is partial and in-frame only. The sample records 85,000 to 100,000 clones, over 80% being singletons. The sequencing sample was made of PBMCs. The clonotype comes from a man between 18 and 29 years old in good health and CMV-seronegative.

CDR3 loop: CASSLVAGPGELFF. The CDR3, as DNA: TGTGCCAGCAGCTTAGTGGCAGGGCCCGGGGAGCTGTTTTTT. This rearrangement joins TRBV7-6 to TRBJ2-2, with D maybe TRBD1 (5 bases). This CDR3 has 14 residues. The germline V gene encodes CDR1 SGHVS and CDR2 FNYEAQ. Between the trimmed V and J ends, which lost 1 base and 6 bases, there was a span of 9 bases.